The entry that follows covers one TCR beta chain sequence. Its antigen is unknown. Per-base qualities were not stored, and no clone one base away is much larger. V gives up 4 bases and J gives up 4 bases, and the segment between their germline ends measures 14 bases. From the cysteine through the phenylalanine, the CDR3 covers 14 amino acids. The CDR3 DNA has 42 bases and is translated from base 1. The germline V gene (reference sequence) sets CDR1 to SGHNT and CDR2 to YYREEE. The collaborating institutions used their own protocols to collect whole blood in K2EDTA tubes. For TCRbeta analysis, collaborators shipped samples in one of three forms: frozen whole blood, isolated PBMCs, or DNA extracted from either of those sample types. TCRbeta CDR3 regions were amplified from genomic DNA by means of the immunoSEQ Assay, a bias-controlled multiplex PCR. Regarding the original processing steps: Nucleated cell counts per sample were estimated from amplification of reference gene primers within the assay. Sequence reads were collapsed and filtered to measure the absolute abundance of every unique TCRbeta CDR3 rearrangement. For each sample, productive Simpson clonality was calculated as the square root of Simpson's diversity index over productive rearrangements. Not all clones reach the TCRdb copy of this immuneACCESS table, which keeps in-frame sequences only. Checked studies attribute under half of the gap to unresolved V genes and leave the rest unexplained. V, J and clone size are taken as reported in that table, and D and trimming were inferred from the DNA itself. The sample data list 65,000 to 90,000 clones, and about 72% of these were observed just once. The top ten clonotypes cover about a sixth of the sample.

The data originate from a study of blood T cell repertoires in COVID-19 (dated by TCRdb to the early 2020s). Background on the whole study: Samples from collaborators originated in the United States, Italy and Spain and spanned both the acute and convalescent phases of COVID-19. The dataset comprised deeply sampled blood TCRbeta repertoires from subjects exposed to, actively infected with, or recovered from COVID-19. Samples came from the ongoing ImmuneRACE study (first 160 participants) plus 1,254 subjects from 6 global collaborators. The sample metadata nearly always contained a de-identified subject ID, COVID-19 status, age in years and sex. The repertoires were released in a freely available public database meant as a resource for research on the immune response to SARS-CoV-2. Where available, HLA class I and class II types were obtained from metadata supplied by the sample provider rather than from assay-based typing. The prospective study material was composed of cDNA or gDNA derived from T cells, B-cell-depleted T cells, or PBMCs. On the study overall, not on this receptor specifically: The amount of clinical and demographic metadata varied by source and participant and was provided uncurated.

The TCR comes from a man aged 70-80 years with active or convalescent COVID-19. Sequencing used peripheral blood. The sequence joins TRBV5-4 to TRBJ1-1; matching of 6 bases hints at TRBD1 as the D gene. The CDR3 protein sequence reads: CASSVDQGSTEAFF. In nucleotide form, the sequence is TGTGCCAGCAGCGTGGACCAGGGGAGCACTGAAGCTTTCTTT.